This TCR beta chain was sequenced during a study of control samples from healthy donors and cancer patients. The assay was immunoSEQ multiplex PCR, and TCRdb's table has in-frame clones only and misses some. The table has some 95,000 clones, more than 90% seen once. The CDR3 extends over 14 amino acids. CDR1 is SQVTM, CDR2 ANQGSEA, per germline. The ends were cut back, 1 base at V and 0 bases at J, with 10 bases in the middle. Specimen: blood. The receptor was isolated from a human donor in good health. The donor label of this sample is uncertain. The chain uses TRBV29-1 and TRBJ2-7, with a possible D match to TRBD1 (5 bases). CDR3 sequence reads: CSVEASGRSYEQYF. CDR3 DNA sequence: TGCAGCGTTGAAGCGTCAGGGCGCTCCTACGAGCAGTACTTC.